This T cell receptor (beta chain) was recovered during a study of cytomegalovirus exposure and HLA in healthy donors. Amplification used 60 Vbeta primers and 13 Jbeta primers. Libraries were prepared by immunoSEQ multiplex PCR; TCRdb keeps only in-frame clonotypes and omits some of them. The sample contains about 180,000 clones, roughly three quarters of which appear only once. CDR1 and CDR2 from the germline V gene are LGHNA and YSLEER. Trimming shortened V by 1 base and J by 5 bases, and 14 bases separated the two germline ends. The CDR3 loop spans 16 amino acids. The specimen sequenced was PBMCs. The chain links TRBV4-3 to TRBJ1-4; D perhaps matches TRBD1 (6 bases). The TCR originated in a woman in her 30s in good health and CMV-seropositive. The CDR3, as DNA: TGCGCCAGCAGCCAAGCAGTTGACAGGAAGAATGAAAAACTGTTTTTT. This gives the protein CASSQAVDRKNEKLFF.